Following are 20 T cell receptor beta chains from one sample sequenced in a study of blood T cell repertoires in COVID-19 (dated by TCRdb to the early 2020s). Libraries were built with the immunoSEQ multiplex PCR assay. The clones in this table, taken by TCRdb from immuneACCESS, are in-frame only. Not every clone is retained; where verified, under half of the shortfall comes from an unresolved V gene, and the cause of the rest is unknown. Counted in this sample were some 370,000 clones; 83% of them appeared once. Of the sample, 5% to 6% falls within the top ten clones. Specimen: PBMCs or T cells enriched from blood (not recorded which). The source is a woman aged 45 to 65 who had recovered from COVID-19.

Only one count was recorded for this clone. The gene calls are TRBV5-5 and TRBJ2-2, with TRBD1 as a possible D gene (6 bases). In germline, CDR1 is SGHKS, CDR2 YYEKEE (reference sequence). There are 13 residues in the CDR3. With 2 bases removed from V and 5 bases from J, the gap between germline ends came to 7 bases. The CDR3 reads CASSLQGTGELFF. Here the CDR3 DNA reads TGTGCCAGCAGCTTACAGGGTACCGGGGAGCTGTTTTTT. The complete variable domain, with remaining parts taken from reference TRBV5-5 and TRBJ2-2, reads DAGVTQSPTHLIKTRGQQVTLRCSPISGHKSVSWYQQVLGQGPQFIFQYYEKEERGRGNFPDRFSARQFPNYSSELNVNALLLGDSALYLCASSLQGTGELFFGEGSRLTVL.

V usage is TRBV6-1 and J usage is TRBJ1-1; D remains unclear. The V gene's germline CDR1 is MNHNS and CDR2 SASEGT. Trimming shortened V by 6 bases and J by 4 bases, and 12 bases separated the two germline ends. The CDR3 has 13 residues. The CDR3 nucleotides are TGTGCCAGCAGCCGACGGGAAGGCACTGAAGCTTTCTTT. Amino acids: CASSRREGTEAFF.

V usage is TRBV19 and J usage is TRBJ1-2; weak D call: TRBD1 (6 bases). With 1 base removed from V and 6 bases from J, the gap between germline ends came to 15 bases. The CDR3 runs to 15 residues. Germline assignment: CDR1 LNHDA and CDR2 SQIVND (reference sequence). In DNA, the CDR3 is TGTGCCAGTAGTATAGTTACCCAGGGGATGAATGGCTACACCTTC. Encoded protein: CASSIVTQGMNGYTF.

J is TRBJ2-1 and V is TRBV5-1; TRBD2 aligns across 11 bases. Germline CDR1 SGHRS, CDR2 YFSETQ. The CDR3 is 15 residues long. Trimming removed 3 bases from V and 4 bases from J; junction bases left unmatched: 3. The chain's CDR3 is CASSSTSGGYNEQFF. CDR3 coding DNA: TGCGCCAGCAGCTCCACTAGCGGGGGTTACAATGAGCAGTTCTTC. The complete variable domain, with remaining parts taken from reference TRBV5-1 and TRBJ2-1, reads KAGVTQTPRYLIKTRGQQVTLSCSPISGHRSVSWYQQTPGQGLQFLFEYFSETQRNKGNFPGRFSGRQFSNSRSEMNVSTLELGDSALYLCASSSTSGGYNEQFFGPGTRLTVL.

The chain couples TRBV28 to TRBJ1-2; D not certain. The CDR3 length is 15 residues. With 3 bases removed from V and 4 bases from J, the gap between germline ends came to 15 bases. Germline CDR1 is MDHEN and CDR2 is SYDVKM. CDR3 protein: CASSFGSEGPYGYTF. The DNA of the CDR3 is TGTGCCAGCAGTTTCGGGTCTGAGGGCCCCTATGGCTACACCTTC.

The CDR3 DNA follows: TGCGCCAGCAGCTTGGTTTCAGACTATGGCTACACCTTC. It yields the protein CASSLVSDYGYTF. The V and J genes are TRBV5-1 and TRBJ1-2; D is unclear. From germline, CDR1 is SGHRS and CDR2 YFSETQ. The CDR3 has 13 residues. The V and J ends lost 0 bases and 3 bases respectively, with 6 bases between them.

This clone appeared a single time. The gene calls are TRBV18 and TRBJ2-3; possibly TRBD2 for D (5 bases). CDR3 length equals 14 residues. V lost 6 bases, J lost 0 bases, and 10 bases lay in between. Germline V gene data show CDR1 as KGHSH and CDR2 as LQKENI. CDR3 sequence: CASSEGGSTDTQYF. Here the CDR3 DNA reads TGTGCCAGCTCCGAGGGTGGAAGCACAGATACGCAGTATTTT.

This chain links TRBV6-5 with TRBJ2-3, with D possibly matching TRBD1 (5 bases). This CDR3 has 13 residues. Looked up from germline, CDR1 is MNHEY and CDR2 is SVGAGI. Trimming left V 9 bases short and J 8 bases short, with 18 bases between. CDR3 loop: CASRARELVTQYF. The CDR3 DNA follows: TGTGCCAGTAGGGCCAGGGAACTTGTTACGCAGTATTTT.

The chain combines TRBV13 with TRBJ2-1, with D perhaps matching TRBD2 (6 bases). Trimming left V 4 bases short and J 0 bases short, with 19 bases between. The CDR3 runs to 18 residues. Germline V gene lookup returns CDR1 PRHDT and CDR2 FYEKMQ (reference sequence). CDR3 sequence: CASSSVGGGVSSYNEQFF. The CDR3, as DNA: TGTGCCAGCAGCTCAGTGGGAGGCGGGGTCAGCTCCTACAATGAGCAGTTCTTC. Drawing the rest from reference TRBV13 and TRBJ2-1, the complete variable domain is AAGVIQSPRHLIKEKRETATLKCYPIPRHDTVYWYQQGPGQDPQFLISFYEKMQSDKGSIPDRFSAQQFSDYHSELNMSSLELGDSALYFCASSSVGGGVSSYNEQFFGPGTRLTVL.

This clone was counted a few times. The chain carries TRBV7-8 and TRBJ2-5; tentatively, D is TRBD2 (8 bases). Germline V gives CDR1 SGHVS, CDR2 FQNEAQ. The CDR3 runs 16 residues. The ends were cut back, 5 bases at V and 5 bases at J, with 21 bases in the middle. CDR3 sequence: CASSVKLAAGGETQYF. DNA for the CDR3: TGTGCCAGCAGCGTAAAACTAGCGGCAGGGGGGGAGACCCAGTACTTC.

The V call is TRBV7-3, the J call TRBJ1-2; TRBD1 aligns across 8 bases. The CDR3 loop spans 15 amino acids. From germline, CDR1 is SGHTA and CDR2 FQGTGA. V was pared by 6 bases and J by 4 bases, with 10 bases of the junction left unmatched. CDR3 nucleotide sequence: TGTGCCAGCAGGCCCGACAGGGGCGAGGGCTATGGCTACACCTTC. Its translation: CASRPDRGEGYGYTF.

The J gene is TRBJ1-1, the V gene TRBV5-6; D gene ambiguous. Between the trimmed V and J ends, which lost 0 bases and 7 bases, there was a span of 10 bases. This CDR3 spans 13 amino acids. CDR1 and CDR2 (germline): SGHDT, YYEEEE. CDR3 protein: CASSLVGSIEAFF. DNA for the CDR3: TGTGCCAGCAGCTTGGTTGGCTCCATTGAAGCTTTCTTT.

The CDR3, as DNA: TGTGCCAGCAGCCCACAGGGTTCTAACTATGGCTACACCTTC. Translated, it gives CASSPQGSNYGYTF. V gene TRBV6-5 combines with J gene TRBJ1-2, with D possibly matching TRBD1 (6 bases). Looked up from germline, CDR1 is MNHEY and CDR2 is SVGAGI. The CDR3 is 14 amino acids. V lost 6 bases to trimming and J lost 0 bases, with 11 bases between them.

This CDR3 is CASSLRGQGGNEQFF. In DNA, the CDR3 is TGTGCCAGCAGCTTAAGGGGACAGGGGGGCAATGAGCAGTTCTTC. J is TRBJ2-1 and V is TRBV7-2; 11 bases map to TRBD1. Germline CDR1 reads SGHTA; CDR2 reads FQGNSA. The V segment lost 2 bases and the J segment 6 bases; nucleotides outside the gene matches: 3. The CDR3 spans 15 residues. The full variable domain, rest sourced from reference TRBV7-2 and TRBJ2-1, is GAGVSQSPSNKVTEKGKDVELRCDPISGHTALYWYRQSLGQGLEFLIYFQGNSAPDKSGLPSDRFSAERTGGSVSTLTIQRTQQEDSAVYLCASSLRGQGGNEQFFGPGTRLTVL.

This clone showed up just once. The rearrangement uses TRBV5-6 and TRBJ2-5, with D possibly being TRBD1 (6 bases). Deletions cut 0 bases from V and 2 bases from J, with 14 bases between. Germline CDR1 SGHDT, CDR2 YYEEEE. The CDR3 is made up of 16 amino acids. CDR3 amino acids: CASSLEDRRLQETQYF. The CDR3 region has the DNA TGTGCCAGCAGCTTGGAGGACAGAAGACTGCAAGAGACCCAGTACTTC.

V usage is TRBV19 and J usage is TRBJ2-3, with 12 bases lining up with TRBD2. Germline loops: CDR1 LNHDA, CDR2 SQIVND (reference sequence). The CDR3 sequence is 16 residues long. V was pared by 4 bases and J by 5 bases, with 7 bases of the junction left unmatched. For the CDR3, the DNA is TGTGCCAGTAGTAGTAGACTAGCGGGAGAGTTAGATACGCAGTATTTT. Protein product: CASSSRLAGELDTQYF.

This clone was recorded only once. The chain carries TRBV5-4 and TRBJ2-3, with 10 bases that match TRBD2. The CDR3 has 15 amino acids. Germline assignment: CDR1 SGHNT and CDR2 YYREEE (reference sequence). The J segment lost 3 bases and the V segment lost 4 bases, leaving 5 bases of the junction unmatched. The CDR3, as DNA: TGTGCCAGCAGCCCTTCTAGCGGGAGTACAGATACGCAGTATTTT. Its protein product is CASSPSSGSTDTQYF.

This clone was recorded a few times. V usage is TRBV3-1 (or the pseudogene TRBV3-2) and J usage is TRBJ1-6; D is uncertain. The CDR3 consists of 15 residues. V was trimmed by 1 base and J by 6 bases, leaving 10 bases between them. Germline V lookup: CDR1 LGHDT, CDR2 YNNKEL (reference sequence). CDR3: CASSQVGGSNSPLHF. CDR3 in DNA: TGTGCCAGCAGCCAAGTGGGTGGGAGTAATTCACCCCTCCACTTT.

The chain carries TRBV7-9 and TRBJ2-5; TRBD2 agrees at 7 bases. Looked up from germline, CDR1 is SEHNR and CDR2 is FQNEAQ (reference sequence). The CDR3 extends over 15 amino acids. J lost 4 bases, V lost 5 bases, and 10 bases had no gene match. CDR3: CASSPLWGGVETQYF. CDR3 coding DNA: TGTGCCAGCAGCCCCTTATGGGGGGGTGTAGAGACCCAGTACTTC.

Written as DNA, the CDR3 is TGTGCCAGTAGTACTACAGGGGCAAATAGCAATCAGCCCCAGCATTTT. Its protein product is CASSTTGANSNQPQHF. V is TRBV19 and J is TRBJ1-5, with 7 bases matching TRBD1. Trimming cost V 4 bases and J 0 bases; bases outside gene matches: 6. Germline-derived CDR1 and CDR2 are LNHDA and SQIVND (reference sequence). This CDR3 is 16 amino acids long.